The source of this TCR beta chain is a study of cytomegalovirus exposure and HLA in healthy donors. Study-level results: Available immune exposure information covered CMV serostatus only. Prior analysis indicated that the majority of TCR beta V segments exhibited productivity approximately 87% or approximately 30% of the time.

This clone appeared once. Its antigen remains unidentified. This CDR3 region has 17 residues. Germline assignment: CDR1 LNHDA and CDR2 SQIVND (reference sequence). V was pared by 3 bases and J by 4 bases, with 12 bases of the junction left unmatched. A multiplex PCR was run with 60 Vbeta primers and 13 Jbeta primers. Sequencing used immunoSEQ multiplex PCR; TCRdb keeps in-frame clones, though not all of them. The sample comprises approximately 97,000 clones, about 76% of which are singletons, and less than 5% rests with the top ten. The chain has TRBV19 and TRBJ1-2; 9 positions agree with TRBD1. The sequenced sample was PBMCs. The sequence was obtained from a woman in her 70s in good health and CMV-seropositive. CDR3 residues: CASSIAGGTGFTYGYTF. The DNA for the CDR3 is TGTGCCAGTAGTATCGCCGGGGGGACAGGGTTCACCTATGGCTACACCTTC. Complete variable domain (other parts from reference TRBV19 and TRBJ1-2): DGGITQSPKYLFRKEGQNVTLSCEQNLNHDAMYWYRQDPGQGLRLIYYSQIVNDFQKGDIAEGYSVSREKKESFPLTVTSAQKNPTAFYLCASSIAGGTGFTYGYTFGSGTRLTVV.